The 3 T cell receptor beta chains below were found in one sample sequenced in a study of PD-1 and CTLA-4 blockade in melanoma (dated by TCRdb to the early 2020s). The library was produced with the immunoSEQ multiplex PCR assay. TCRdb carries this immuneACCESS record with in-frame sequences only. Its versions omit some clonotypes, under half of them owing to an unresolved V gene in the studies checked, with the rest unexplained. Present in this sample are 8,500 to 13,000 clones, approximately 80% of which were seen just once. The ten largest make up about a third of the sample. Source: CD8+ T cells from peripheral blood, taken from a patient given anti-PD-1 treatment. Receptors originate from a human donor with melanoma.

In its sample, this clone was seen a few times. Germline is not matched at one junction end, which may reflect a read error. The chain couples TRBV12-3 or TRBV12-4 to TRBJ2-7; D ambiguous. CDR3 length equals 12 residues. The CDR3 spells CASSLGNYEQDF. The CDR3 nucleotides are TGTGCCAGCAGTTTAGGCAACTACGAGCAGGACTTC.

This chain connects TRBV5-5 to TRBJ1-5, with no clear D. In germline, CDR1 is SGHKS, CDR2 YYEKEE (reference sequence). Trimming removed 4 bases from V and 4 bases from J, with 18 bases in between. The CDR3 has 16 residues. CDR3 residues: CASSPGGSIPNQPQHF. The CDR3 nucleotides are TGTGCCAGCAGCCCGGGTGGGAGTATTCCTAATCAGCCCCAGCATTTT.

This clone has only a few counts. The CDR3 DNA is TGTGCCAGCAGTCCCTCGGACGTGAGCAATCAGCCCCAGCATTTT. Protein sequence: CASSPSDVSNQPQHF. This chain links TRBV6-5 with TRBJ1-5; no definite D call. The V end was cut by 5 bases, the J end by 1 base, with 12 bases between. Germline lookup yields CDR1 MNHEY and CDR2 SVGAGI. CDR3 length equals 15 residues.